This TCR beta chain was identified during a study of cytomegalovirus exposure and HLA in healthy donors. General study findings and limits: A few CMV-associated chains were confirmed in vitro to be specific for CMV antigens. Earlier analysis found most TCR beta V segments productive about 90% or about 30% of the time.

Though probably carrying unrecorded immune exposures, donors were nominally healthy at sampling. A note on this clone: Antigen specificity is unknown.

60 Vbeta and 13 Jbeta primers were used in PCR. Assay used: immunoSEQ multiplex PCR; TCRdb lists only in-frame clones, some missing. The sample yields 100,000 to 120,000 clones, around 70% seen once. The CDR3 runs 16 residues. The V end was cut by 1 base, the J end by 4 bases, with 17 bases between. Per germline, CDR1 GTSNPN and CDR2 SVGIG (reference sequence). The chain is built from TRBV30 and TRBJ2-1, with a tentative D call TRBD1 (9 bases). Sequences were obtained from PBMCs. This sequence was found in a middle-aged woman in good health and CMV-seropositive. This chain's CDR3 is CAWSAGGTGPYNEQFF. The CDR3 coding sequence is TGTGCCTGGAGTGCGGGAGGGACAGGGCCATACAATGAGCAGTTCTTC.